These 3 T cell receptor beta chains were all obtained from the same sample, sequenced in a study of T-cell memory formation after mild COVID-19 (dated by TCRdb to about 2021). The library was generated by 5' RACE. Sequencing took place on an Illumina NovaSeq 6000. Clones were called with MiXCR by TCRdb after fastp trimmed the public reads at Q25, and only in-frame beta chains were retained. Merged by CDR3 protein, the rows form single entries marked with the most common genes and DNA. This sample is represented by a few hundred thousand distinct CDR3 sequences; 13% to 15% of them were singletons. The ten top clones hold around 22% of the sample. The sample comprised PBMCs or a T cell subset sorted from them (not recorded which). These TCRs come from a man between 18 and 29 years old who had mild COVID-19 (a few samples of this study predate the infection). The sample titles of this study are shuffled in the database, so cell type and time point are left out; the donor was told from shared clones.

In this sample, this clonotype turned up many times. The chain is built from TRBV14 and TRBJ1-1, with 9 bases identical to TRBD1. The V gene's germline CDR1 is SGHDN and CDR2 FVKESK. J gave up 4 bases and V 5 bases, and 8 bases lay outside the gene matches. This CDR3 spans 15 amino acids. CDR3 nucleotides: TGTGCCAGCAGCTCACAGGGGGCGCAGAGCACTGAAGCTTTCTTT. Protein product: CASSSQGAQSTEAFF.

The chain uses TRBV7-2 and TRBJ2-5; D gene unclear. Trimming took 0 bases from V and 4 from J, leaving 12 bases between them. Germline V lookup: CDR1 SGHTA, CDR2 FQGNSA. This CDR3 contains 15 residues. Written as DNA, the CDR3 is TGTGCCAGCAGCTTAGCGATCGGGTATTTAGAGACCCAGTACTTC. Encoded protein: CASSLAIGYLETQYF. Complete variable domain (other parts from reference TRBV7-2 and TRBJ2-5): GAGVSQSPSNKVTEKGKDVELRCDPISGHTALYWYRQSLGQGLEFLIYFQGNSAPDKSGLPSDRFSAERTGGSVSTLTIQRTQQEDSAVYLCASSLAIGYLETQYFGPGTRLLVL.

J is TRBJ2-1 and V is TRBV20-1; perhaps TRBD1 as D (6 bases). Germline-derived CDR1 and CDR2 are DFQATT and SNEGSKA (reference sequence). The CDR3 extends over 16 amino acids. V gave up 1 base and J gave up 5 bases, with 18 bases separating them. Here the CDR3 reads CSARATSHRADNEQFF. The CDR3, as DNA: TGCAGTGCTAGAGCAACCTCCCACAGGGCTGACAATGAGCAGTTCTTC.